This TCR beta chain appears in the sequencing data of a study of blood T cell repertoires in COVID-19. Study-level information: From the United States, Italy and Spain came samples of acute and convalescent COVID-19. PBMCs, B-cell-depleted T cells, or T cells were the source of the cDNA or gDNA that made up the material.

J gave up 7 bases and V 5 bases, and 10 bases lay outside the gene matches. The CDR3 has 15 amino acids. Germline V CDR1 and CDR2: SGHTA, FQGTGA. Original processing methods: Estimated nucleated cell counts came from reference gene primer amplification. Sequencing used immunoSEQ multiplex PCR; TCRdb keeps in-frame clones, though not all of them. The DNA was the basis for D and trimming; V, J and clone size are from that table. Altogether tens of thousands of clones are present, 65% to 85% being singletons, with the ten largest covering approximately 15%. This clone came up a few times. The rearrangement links TRBV7-3 to TRBJ2-3, with 9 positions matching TRBD1. The origin of this receptor is a woman aged 60-70 years with acute or convalescent COVID-19. Input material: peripheral blood. Here the CDR3 DNA reads TGTGCCAGCAGCAAACAGGGGGCCCAATTCCATACGCAGTATTTT. Translation: CASSKQGAQFHTQYF.